These T cell receptor beta chains were read from a single sample in a study of early T cells in non-severe SARS-CoV-2 infection. TCRdb used MiXCR to reprocess the 5' RACE reads, holding one entry per CDR3 protein. The table has approximately 70,000 distinct CDR3 sequences, about an eighth seen once. Sample: whole blood. Receptors originate from an adult who was a healthcare worker with PCR-confirmed SARS-CoV-2 infection or an uninfected control (not recorded which). Each CDR3 is given without its conserved first and last residue. The order of the fields is clone size, V gene, CDR3 length, CDR3 protein. Expanded clones are given a class, and other clones once, few, many or no size at all.

clone_size: many; v_call: TRBV27; cdr3_length: 11; cdr3_aa: ASSFRGITEAF
clone_size: many; v_call: TRBV29-1; cdr3_length: 10; cdr3_aa: SVWGPGNTIY
clone_size: many; v_call: TRBV6-1; cdr3_length: 15; cdr3_aa: ASSEEGRGLMNTEAF
clone_size: many; v_call: TRBV28; cdr3_length: 11; cdr3_aa: ASSLSARETQY
clone_size: many; v_call: TRBV11-2; cdr3_length: 16; cdr3_aa: ASSLKHRLALNTGELF
clone_size: many; v_call: TRBV24-1; cdr3_length: 11; cdr3_aa: ATSSKNTDTQY
clone_size: many; v_call: TRBV11-2; cdr3_length: 13; cdr3_aa: ASTRESGFDNEQF
clone_size: -; v_call: TRBV11-2; cdr3_length: 11; cdr3_aa: ASSLVQPYEQY
clone_size: many; v_call: TRBV20-1; cdr3_length: 15; cdr3_aa: SASLPSGDPSTDTQY
clone_size: many; v_call: TRBV29-1; cdr3_length: 13; cdr3_aa: SVAGQSSSYNEQF
clone_size: many; v_call: TRBV7-2; cdr3_length: 18; cdr3_aa: ASSLVFNRQGGTGANVLT
clone_size: many; v_call: TRBV6-4; cdr3_length: 14; cdr3_aa: ASSDSRGGPTDTQY
clone_size: -; v_call: TRBV21-1; cdr3_length: 15; cdr3_aa: ASSSARRGKGYNEQF
clone_size: many; v_call: TRBV6-1; cdr3_length: 13; cdr3_aa: ASSAPGGSTDTQY
clone_size: many; v_call: TRBV12-3/TRBV12-4; cdr3_length: 13; cdr3_aa: ASSLGGGSYNEQF
clone_size: -; v_call: TRBV12-3/TRBV12-4; cdr3_length: 13; cdr3_aa: ASSLRERSTDTQY
clone_size: few; v_call: TRBV7-2; cdr3_length: 11; cdr3_aa: ASSFGRNNLQF